The sequence of this T cell receptor beta chain was determined in a study of T cells in Graves' hyperthyroidism and ophthalmopathy. Whole-study results and caveats: Among clonotypes expanded in thyroid above 0.001, most were also found in blood. Separating ophthalmopathy from stable hyperthyroidism was achieved by a 13 V-J model.

Looked up from germline, CDR1 is MNHEY and CDR2 is SMNVEV (reference sequence). Between the trimmed V and J ends, which lost 6 bases and 0 bases, there was a span of 9 bases. CDR3 length: 14 residues. This clonotype was seen more than once but under ten times. The target antigen is unknown. The TCR beta CDR3 regions underwent amplification using RNA transcripts as the source. TCR CDR3 regions were first amplified by RT-PCR with HTBI primers. Using its own MiXCR run on the multiplex PCR reads, TCRdb lists one record per CDR3 protein. Among about 640,000 distinct CDR3 sequences listed, about 14% were seen once.

Sequenced: blood. V and J are TRBV27 and TRBJ1-3; maybe TRBD1 (6 bases). This TCR came from a woman aged 45 to 65 with Graves' ophthalmopathy. This CDR3 is CASRKQGSGNTIYF. The CDR3 coding sequence is TGTGCCAGCAGGAAACAGGGCTCTGGAAACACCATATATTTT.